This TCR beta chain was identified during a study of blood T cell repertoires in COVID-19. The assay was immunoSEQ multiplex PCR, and TCRdb's table has in-frame clones only and misses some. The sample lists more than 95,000 clones; around 85% were seen once. V was clipped by 11 bases and J by 8 bases; unmatched bases: 11. Germline CDR1 is MNHEY and CDR2 is SVGAGI. The CDR3 runs to 13 residues. Sequences were obtained from peripheral blood. The rearrangement uses TRBV6-5 and TRBJ1-4; TRBD1 aligns across 7 bases. The source of this sequence is a woman aged 80 or over with active or convalescent COVID-19. The CDR3 spells CAGGGTVNEKLFF. For the CDR3, the DNA is TGTGCCGGGGGTGGGACAGTCAACGAAAAACTGTTTTTT.